This is a list of T cell receptor beta chains from one sample in a study of T cell changes during pregnancy in multiple sclerosis. Profiled with immunoSEQ multiplex PCR; TCRdb holds only in-frame clones, not every one. The sample carries about 52,000 clones, around 92% recorded once. The sequencing used CD4+ T cells from peripheral blood mononuclear cells, collected in the third trimester of pregnancy. The source of these receptors is a female donor with multiple sclerosis, enrolled in a pregnancy study. Both conserved end residues are part of each CDR3. A D gene is named only where the DNA matches it firmly. Not every row has a clone size; where given, it reads once, few, many or a size class.

CDR3 length,J gene,D gene,clone size,V gene,CDR3 DNA,CDR3 protein
14,TRBJ2-3,TRBD1,once,TRBV7-2,TGTGCCAGCAGCTTCCGGGACAGAAGAGATACGCAGTATTTT,CASSFRDRRDTQYF
15,TRBJ2-3,TRBD1,NA,TRBV6-4,TGTGCCAGCAGTGTTAAGGGACAGGGGTCAGATACGCAGTATTTT,CASSVKGQGSDTQYF
17,TRBJ2-2,TRBD2,NA,TRBV9,TGTGCCAGCAGCGTAGGTAGCGGGGGGGCCAATACCGGGGAGCTGTTTTTT,CASSVGSGGANTGELFF
13,TRBJ1-2,NA,NA,TRBV27,TGTGCCAGCGGACTCGGCAGGGGCTATGGCTACACCTTC,CASGLGRGYGYTF
15,TRBJ2-7,TRBD1,NA,TRBV6-5,TGTGCCAGCAGTTTCTTTCACAGGGGCACCTACGAGCAGTACTTC,CASSFFHRGTYEQYF
14,TRBJ1-6,NA,NA,TRBV5-4,TGTGCCAGCAGCCCTAGGACAGTGAATTCACCCCTCCACTTT,CASSPRTVNSPLHF
16,TRBJ2-5,NA,NA,TRBV9,TGTGCCAGCAGCGTAGTCCCAACGGGGGTCCAAGAGACCCAGTACTTC,CASSVVPTGVQETQYF
16,TRBJ2-7,TRBD2,once,TRBV4-1,TGCGCCAGCAGCCAAGTAAAAGGGACTAGTCTCGACGAGCAGTACTTC,CASSQVKGTSLDEQYF
13,TRBJ1-5,NA,once,TRBV2,TGTGCCAGCAGTGAGGGGCAGACCCTACCCCTCGATTTT,CASSEGQTLPLDF
15,TRBJ1-6,TRBD1,NA,TRBV5-6,TGTGCCAGCAGCTTACCGGGACAGGGACATTCACCCCTCCACTTT,CASSLPGQGHSPLHF
13,TRBJ2-7,NA,NA,TRBV9,TGTGCCAGCAGCTTTGCGGGGAGCTACGAGCAGTACTTC,CASSFAGSYEQYF
17,TRBJ1-4,TRBD1,once,TRBV5-4,TGTGCCAGCAGCTCGAAAAAACAAGGACAGGCTAATGAAAAACTGTTTTTT,CASSSKKQGQANEKLFF
10,TRBJ1-1,NA,NA,TRBV7-9,TGTGCCAGCAGCTCTGTCTTAGCTTTCTTT,CASSSVLAFF
12,TRBJ2-7,NA,NA,TRBV11-3,TGTGCCAGCTCCTTTTTGCGTTGCGAGCAGTACTTC,CASSFLRCEQYF
15,TRBJ1-4,NA,NA,TRBV5-5,TGTGCCAGCGCACCAATCGGGGGGTTACAGGAAAAACTGTTTTTT,CASAPIGGLQEKLFF